This T cell receptor beta chain was profiled in a study of cytomegalovirus exposure and HLA in healthy donors. As regards this clone: Its target is unknown.

The PCR employed 60 Vbeta primers together with 13 Jbeta primers. Measured with immunoSEQ multiplex PCR; TCRdb has only the in-frame clones, and not every one. Here the sample spans approximately 240,000 clones, around 80% being singletons. V was pared by 2 bases and J by 1 base, with 15 bases between. CDR3 length equals 18 residues. CDR1 LNHDA and CDR2 SQIVND come from the germline V gene (reference sequence). Study-wide findings and caveats: By HLA locus, TCR association rates varied in a later analysis, with DRB1 showing the most and HLA-C the fewest.

This clonotype was obtained from a woman aged 40 to 49 in good health and CMV-seronegative. The J gene is TRBJ1-6, the V gene TRBV19, with D tentatively TRBD1 (5 bases). The sample taken for sequencing was PBMCs. The CDR3 spells CASSIRTAGTSYNSPLHF. CDR3 nucleotides: TGTGCCAGTAGTATAAGGACGGCGGGGACTTCCTATAATTCACCCCTCCACTTT.